These T cell receptor beta chains were read from a single sample in a study of type 1 regulatory T cells. TCRdb used MiXCR to reprocess the reads, holding one entry per CDR3 protein. Found here are some 100,000 distinct CDR3 sequences, roughly 31% of them singletons; the top ten hold about 2%. Source material: CD4+ T cells, either the whole sample or a sorted fraction (not recorded which). The receptors come from a human donor in good health. CDR3s include the opening cysteine and the closing phenylalanine or tryptophan. The order of the fields is J gene, clone size, V gene, D gene, CDR3 protein, CDR3 DNA. D genes are given only for firm matches. Size tells how often a clone was seen (once, few, many) or the class of an expanded clone, and some rows leave it out.

J gene: TRBJ2-2
clone size: -
V gene: TRBV5-1
D gene: TRBD1
CDR3 protein: CASSFRQGEVTGELFF
CDR3 DNA: TGCGCCAGCAGCTTCCGACAGGGGGAAGTTACCGGGGAGCTGTTTTTT

J gene: TRBJ2-7
clone size: -
V gene: TRBV25-1
D gene: -
CDR3 protein: CASTDRELLEQYF
CDR3 DNA: TGTGCCAGCACGGACCGGGAACTTCTGGAGCAGTACTTC

J gene: TRBJ2-1
clone size: few
V gene: TRBV5-6
D gene: -
CDR3 protein: CASSLEGRFRLTYNEQFF
CDR3 DNA: TGTGCCAGCAGCTTGGAAGGCCGATTCAGGCTGACCTACAATGAGCAGTTCTTC

J gene: TRBJ2-3
clone size: few
V gene: TRBV7-6
D gene: TRBD2
CDR3 protein: CASSLSGGAGGTDTQYF
CDR3 DNA: TGTGCCAGCAGCCTCTCAGGGGGAGCGGGAGGGACAGATACGCAGTATTTT

J gene: TRBJ2-1
clone size: -
V gene: TRBV27
D gene: TRBD2
CDR3 protein: CASSIIAGEAEQFF
CDR3 DNA: TGTGCCAGCAGTATCATAGCGGGAGAGGCTGAGCAGTTCTTC

J gene: TRBJ1-2
clone size: -
V gene: TRBV28
D gene: -
CDR3 protein: CATKPTAYGYTF
CDR3 DNA: TGTGCCACCAAGCCGACAGCGTATGGCTACACCTTC

J gene: TRBJ2-7
clone size: few
V gene: TRBV5-1
D gene: -
CDR3 protein: CASSSDLKEIEQYF
CDR3 DNA: TGCGCCAGCAGCTCGGACCTGAAAGAGATCGAGCAGTACTTC

J gene: TRBJ2-3
clone size: -
V gene: TRBV7-2
D gene: TRBD2
CDR3 protein: CASSFSSGSIRDTQYF
CDR3 DNA: TGTGCCAGCAGCTTCTCTAGCGGGAGTATTCGGGATACGCAGTATTTT

J gene: TRBJ2-1
clone size: few
V gene: TRBV20-1
D gene: TRBD2
CDR3 protein: CSAREGLAGGFNEQFF
CDR3 DNA: TGCAGTGCTAGAGAAGGGCTAGCGGGAGGGTTTAATGAGCAGTTCTTC

J gene: TRBJ2-5
clone size: -
V gene: TRBV15
D gene: -
CDR3 protein: CATSRETSSETQYF
CDR3 DNA: TGTGCCACCAGCAGAGAAACCAGCTCAGAGACCCAGTACTTC

J gene: TRBJ2-2
clone size: -
V gene: TRBV28
D gene: TRBD2
CDR3 protein: CASSFLGGSGTGELFF
CDR3 DNA: TGTGCCAGCAGTTTTCTCGGGGGGTCGGGCACCGGGGAGCTGTTTTTT

J gene: TRBJ2-6
clone size: -
V gene: TRBV6-5
D gene: TRBD1
CDR3 protein: CASSLDRARSGANVLTF
CDR3 DNA: TGTGCCAGCAGTTTAGACAGGGCCCGCTCTGGGGCCAACGTCCTGACTTTC

J gene: TRBJ2-1
clone size: few
V gene: TRBV5-5
D gene: -
CDR3 protein: CASIRVSDNEQFF
CDR3 DNA: TGTGCCAGCATCCGGGTCTCTGACAATGAGCAGTTCTTC

J gene: TRBJ2-2
clone size: -
V gene: TRBV7-2
D gene: TRBD1
CDR3 protein: CASSLVQGANTGELFF
CDR3 DNA: TGTGCCAGCAGCTTAGTTCAGGGGGCCAATACCGGGGAGCTGTTTTTT

J gene: TRBJ2-1
clone size: few
V gene: TRBV5-1
D gene: -
CDR3 protein: CASSLASLLRDNEQFF
CDR3 DNA: TGCGCCAGCAGCTTGGCTTCGCTTTTAAGGGACAATGAGCAGTTCTTC

J gene: TRBJ2-1
clone size: few
V gene: TRBV10-2
D gene: -
CDR3 protein: CASSVAGISYNEQFF
CDR3 DNA: TGCGCCAGCAGTGTGGCGGGAATCTCCTACAATGAGCAGTTCTTC

J gene: TRBJ2-1
clone size: few
V gene: TRBV20-1
D gene: TRBD2
CDR3 protein: CSEILAGGYNEQFF
CDR3 DNA: TGCAGTGAGATACTAGCGGGAGGGTACAATGAGCAGTTCTTC

J gene: TRBJ1-5
clone size: few
V gene: TRBV20-1
D gene: TRBD1
CDR3 protein: CSARTGSGQPQHF
CDR3 DNA: TGCAGTGCTAGGACAGGGTCCGGACAGCCCCAGCATTTT

J gene: TRBJ1-5
clone size: few
V gene: TRBV7-2
D gene: TRBD1
CDR3 protein: CASSLQGANQPQHF
CDR3 DNA: TGTGCCAGCAGCTTACAGGGGGCCAATCAGCCCCAGCATTTT

J gene: TRBJ1-4
clone size: -
V gene: TRBV4-3
D gene: TRBD1
CDR3 protein: CASSPDRVDEKLFF
CDR3 DNA: TGCGCCAGCAGCCCGGACAGGGTTGATGAAAAACTGTTTTTT

J gene: TRBJ2-1
clone size: -
V gene: TRBV6-6
D gene: -
CDR3 protein: CASRSGDSSYNEQFF
CDR3 DNA: TGTGCCAGCAGATCCGGGGACTCTTCCTACAATGAGCAGTTCTTC

J gene: TRBJ1-1
clone size: -
V gene: TRBV10-3
D gene: TRBD1
CDR3 protein: CAISESSQGALGTEAFF
CDR3 DNA: TGTGCCATCAGTGAGTCGAGCCAGGGGGCACTTGGCACTGAAGCTTTCTTT

J gene: TRBJ2-7
clone size: -
V gene: TRBV7-9
D gene: -
CDR3 protein: CASSPGGQPYEQYF
CDR3 DNA: TGTGCCAGCAGCCCCGGGGGACAGCCCTACGAGCAGTACTTC

J gene: TRBJ1-6
clone size: -
V gene: TRBV5-4
D gene: TRBD1
CDR3 protein: CAGRGTAESSPLHF
CDR3 DNA: TGTGCCGGCAGGGGGACAGCCGAGAGTTCACCCCTCCACTTT

J gene: TRBJ1-5
clone size: few
V gene: TRBV12-3/TRBV12-4
D gene: -
CDR3 protein: CASSLLQVSQPQHF
CDR3 DNA: TGTGCCAGCAGTTTACTTCAGGTTAGTCAGCCCCAGCATTTT

J gene: TRBJ2-5
clone size: -
V gene: TRBV12-2
D gene: -
CDR3 protein: CASRLASADQYQETQYF
CDR3 DNA: TGTGCAAGTCGCTTAGCGAGCGCAGACCAGTACCAAGAGACCCAGTACTTC

J gene: TRBJ2-2
clone size: -
V gene: TRBV12-3/TRBV12-4
D gene: -
CDR3 protein: CASSLEPGFGGHTGELFF
CDR3 DNA: TGTGCCAGCAGTTTGGAGCCGGGATTCGGTGGGCACACTGGGGAGCTGTTTTTT

J gene: TRBJ1-1
clone size: -
V gene: TRBV6-4
D gene: TRBD1
CDR3 protein: CASRTGTGSGSQAFF
CDR3 DNA: TGTGCCAGCCGAACCGGGACAGGGAGTGGCAGCCAAGCTTTCTTT

J gene: TRBJ2-7
clone size: -
V gene: TRBV6-1
D gene: -
CDR3 protein: CASSETASYEQYF
CDR3 DNA: TGTGCCAGCAGTGAGACGGCCTCCTACGAGCAGTACTTC

J gene: TRBJ2-7
clone size: few
V gene: TRBV3-1
D gene: -
CDR3 protein: CASSQDPESREQYF
CDR3 DNA: TGTGCCAGCAGCCAAGATCCGGAATCTAGAGAGCAGTACTTC

J gene: TRBJ2-1
clone size: few
V gene: TRBV7-8
D gene: -
CDR3 protein: CASSFQNEQFF
CDR3 DNA: TGTGCCAGCAGCTTCCAAAATGAGCAGTTCTTC

J gene: TRBJ2-1
clone size: few
V gene: TRBV7-2
D gene: TRBD2
CDR3 protein: CASSVKAGIKFF
CDR3 DNA: TGTGCCAGCAGCGTCAAAGCGGGAATAAAGTTCTTC

J gene: TRBJ2-2
clone size: few
V gene: TRBV6-5
D gene: TRBD2
CDR3 protein: CASRILAGGTGELFF
CDR3 DNA: TGTGCCAGCAGGATCCTAGCGGGTGGAACCGGGGAGCTGTTTTTT

J gene: TRBJ2-1
clone size: few
V gene: TRBV20-1
D gene: TRBD2
CDR3 protein: CSGAAGDSYNEQFF
CDR3 DNA: TGCAGTGGGGCAGCGGGAGACTCCTACAATGAGCAGTTCTTC

J gene: TRBJ2-3
clone size: -
V gene: TRBV20-1
D gene: -
CDR3 protein: CSARTSLSTDTQYF
CDR3 DNA: TGCAGTGCCCGTACTAGCTTGTCCACAGATACGCAGTATTTT

J gene: TRBJ2-1
clone size: -
V gene: TRBV9
D gene: -
CDR3 protein: CASSVASVGANEQFF
CDR3 DNA: TGTGCCAGCAGCGTAGCTAGCGTTGGGGCCAATGAGCAGTTCTTC

J gene: TRBJ2-7
clone size: -
V gene: TRBV4-1
D gene: -
CDR3 protein: CASSQPTGPDKGQYF
CDR3 DNA: TGCGCCAGCAGCCAACCGACAGGCCCCGACAAGGGGCAGTACTTC

J gene: TRBJ2-1
clone size: -
V gene: TRBV20-1
D gene: -
CDR3 protein: CSARQGTPQFF
CDR3 DNA: TGCAGTGCTAGACAGGGCACCCCACAGTTCTTC

J gene: TRBJ2-3
clone size: -
V gene: TRBV7-2
D gene: -
CDR3 protein: CASSFQAWGDTQYF
CDR3 DNA: TGTGCCAGCAGCTTTCAGGCCTGGGGGGATACGCAGTATTTT

J gene: TRBJ2-1
clone size: few
V gene: TRBV18
D gene: -
CDR3 protein: CASSPPTDNEQFF
CDR3 DNA: TGTGCCAGCTCACCACCAACGGACAATGAGCAGTTCTTC

J gene: TRBJ2-4
clone size: few
V gene: TRBV10-2
D gene: -
CDR3 protein: CASSGDRDSLAKNIQYF
CDR3 DNA: TGCGCCAGCAGTGGGGACCGGGACTCATTAGCCAAAAACATTCAGTACTTC

J gene: TRBJ2-1
clone size: -
V gene: TRBV19
D gene: TRBD2
CDR3 protein: CASSNRLAGDYEQFF
CDR3 DNA: TGTGCCAGTAGTAACCGACTAGCGGGAGACTATGAGCAGTTCTTC

J gene: TRBJ2-5
clone size: few
V gene: TRBV15
D gene: -
CDR3 protein: CATSRDLSGSTLQETQYF
CDR3 DNA: TGTGCCACCAGCAGAGATTTAAGCGGGTCTACACTCCAAGAGACCCAGTACTTC

J gene: TRBJ2-3
clone size: few
V gene: TRBV20-1
D gene: TRBD2
CDR3 protein: CSAPAGDGTQYF
CDR3 DNA: TGCAGTGCTCCTGCGGGAGACGGTACGCAGTATTTT

J gene: TRBJ2-3
clone size: few
V gene: TRBV29-1
D gene: TRBD2
CDR3 protein: CSVVSLAEYTQYF
CDR3 DNA: TGCAGCGTTGTCTCCCTAGCGGAATATACGCAGTATTTT

J gene: TRBJ2-1
clone size: few
V gene: TRBV28
D gene: -
CDR3 protein: CASGVRNEQFF
CDR3 DNA: TGTGCCAGCGGAGTTAGGAATGAGCAGTTCTTC

J gene: TRBJ1-2
clone size: -
V gene: TRBV12-3/TRBV12-4
D gene: -
CDR3 protein: CASGTSDGYTF
CDR3 DNA: TGTGCCAGCGGGACCTCCGATGGCTACACCTTC

J gene: TRBJ2-2
clone size: -
V gene: TRBV12-5
D gene: -
CDR3 protein: CASGLVTSGVNTGELFF
CDR3 DNA: TGTGCTAGTGGTTTGGTAACGAGCGGAGTGAACACCGGGGAGCTGTTTTTT

J gene: TRBJ2-5
clone size: -
V gene: TRBV10-3
D gene: TRBD1
CDR3 protein: CAISDSDRDQETQYF
CDR3 DNA: TGTGCCATCAGTGATAGCGACAGGGACCAAGAGACCCAGTACTTC

J gene: TRBJ2-1
clone size: -
V gene: TRBV19
D gene: -
CDR3 protein: CASSPGGTEQFF
CDR3 DNA: TGTGCCAGTAGTCCCGGGGGAACTGAGCAGTTCTTC

J gene: TRBJ2-7
clone size: -
V gene: TRBV7-9
D gene: -
CDR3 protein: CASSGRPPPYEQYF
CDR3 DNA: TGTGCCAGCAGCGGCCGGCCTCCGCCCTACGAGCAGTACTTC

J gene: TRBJ2-1
clone size: few
V gene: TRBV20-1
D gene: -
CDR3 protein: CSAKEFGTPYNEQFF
CDR3 DNA: TGCAGTGCTAAAGAATTCGGTACTCCCTACAATGAGCAGTTCTTC

J gene: TRBJ2-5
clone size: few
V gene: TRBV9
D gene: -
CDR3 protein: CASSVGEFGETQYF
CDR3 DNA: TGTGCCAGCAGCGTAGGGGAGTTCGGGGAGACCCAGTACTTC

J gene: TRBJ2-5
clone size: -
V gene: TRBV19
D gene: -
CDR3 protein: CASSIWAKETQYF
CDR3 DNA: TGTGCCAGTAGTATTTGGGCTAAAGAGACCCAGTACTTC